The sequence of this T cell receptor beta chain was determined in a study of T-cell memory formation after mild COVID-19. Background on the study: Each donor largely had its own TCR clusters.

5'RACE, which relied on constant-segment primers, yielded TCR alpha and TCR beta cDNA libraries carrying sample barcodes and UMIs. MiXCR was run by TCRdb on the 5' RACE reads, yielding one entry per CDR3 protein. The table includes about 310,000 distinct CDR3 sequences, less than 20% detected once. This clonotype was found many times. The antigen is undetermined. The CDR3 totals 15 residues. Trimming cost V 0 bases and J 8 bases; bases outside gene matches: 8. Germline V lookup: CDR1 LGHNA, CDR2 YSLEER. Study results and caveats: Most CD4+ clones that shrank were in CM and EM, while CD8+ ones turned up in EMRA. Specificity for SARS-CoV-2 was not confirmed among the second-wave clones peaking on day 37.

Source material: PBMCs or a T cell subset sorted from them (not recorded which). The receptor comes from a man aged 18 to 30 who had mild COVID-19 (a few samples of this study predate the infection). Cell type and time point are not known. The chain combines TRBV4-3 with TRBJ1-2, with 8 bases aligning to TRBD1. Here the CDR3 reads CASSQDREDRVGYTF. DNA of the CDR3: TGCGCCAGCAGCCAAGATCGGGAGGACAGGGTCGGCTACACCTTC.